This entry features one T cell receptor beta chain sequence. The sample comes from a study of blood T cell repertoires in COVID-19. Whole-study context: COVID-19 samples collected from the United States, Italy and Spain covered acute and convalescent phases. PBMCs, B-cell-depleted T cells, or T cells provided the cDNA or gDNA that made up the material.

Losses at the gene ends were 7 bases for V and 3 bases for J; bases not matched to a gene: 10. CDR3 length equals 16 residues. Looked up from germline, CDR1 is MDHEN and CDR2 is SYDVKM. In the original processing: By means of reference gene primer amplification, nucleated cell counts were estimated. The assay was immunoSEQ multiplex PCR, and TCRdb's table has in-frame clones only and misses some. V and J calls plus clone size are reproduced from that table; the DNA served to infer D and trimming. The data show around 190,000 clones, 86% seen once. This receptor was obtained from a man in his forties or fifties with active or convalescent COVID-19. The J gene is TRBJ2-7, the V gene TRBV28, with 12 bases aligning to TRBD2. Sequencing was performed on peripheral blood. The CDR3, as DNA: TGTGCCAGCAATTCAGCTCTAGCGGGAGGGTACTACGAGCAGTACTTC. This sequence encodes CASNSALAGGYYEQYF.